This TCR beta chain was observed in a study of cytomegalovirus exposure and HLA in healthy donors. Findings and caveats of the study: The authors later linked a missense DCLRE1C variant to TCR beta V- and J-gene trimming.

Details on this clone: Its antigen is not identified.

The CDR3 is made up of 18 amino acids. With 0 bases removed from V and 6 bases from J, the gap between germline ends came to 22 bases. Germline CDR1 and CDR2: SGHDT and YYEEEE. The study ran its PCR with 60 Vbeta and 13 Jbeta primers. The data were produced by immunoSEQ multiplex PCR, yet TCRdb's version contains in-frame clones alone and is incomplete. The sample holds about 120,000 clones, roughly four fifths seen once. Sequenced sample: PBMCs. The J gene is TRBJ2-1, the V gene TRBV5-6; the D gene is possibly TRBD2 (6 bases). This TCR came from a man under 40 in good health and CMV-seropositive. The CDR3 region is CASSLGGYGSGLSNEQFF. The CDR3, as DNA: TGTGCCAGCAGCTTGGGCGGGTATGGTTCGGGACTCTCCAATGAGCAGTTCTTC.